Here is one T cell receptor beta chain with its context. The antigen remains unidentified. In making TCR cDNA, 5'RACE template switching added a universal primer site and UMIs to it. MiXCR, run by TCRdb on the 5' RACE reads, gives a single entry per CDR3 protein. The sample has 200,000 to 300,000 distinct CDR3 sequences, approximately 13% seen once. These data originate in a study of T cells after yellow fever vaccination. General observations from the study: Contamination of FACS-sorted repertoires by abundant clonotypes from the bulk population could occur. Post-booster repertoires contained most primary-vaccination clones again (roughly 95% CD4, around 88% CD8).

Germline CDR1 and CDR2: MNHNS and SASEGT. V was shortened by 10 bases and J by 0 bases, with 7 bases between the two germline ends. The CDR3 is 13 residues long. The source is a man aged 30 to 39 who received the YFV17D yellow fever vaccine. The chain combines TRBV6-1 with TRBJ1-6; a weak D match, TRBD1 (5 bases). The source material was CD4+ T cells sorted from PBMCs, sampled 45 days after the yellow fever booster vaccination. As DNA, the CDR3 is TGTGCCATCGGGGGCTCCTATAATTCACCCCTCCACTTT. Protein: CAIGGSYNSPLHF.